This entry features one TCR beta chain sequence. Its antigen is currently unknown. The data were taken from a study of monozygotic twins with inflammatory bowel disease. The blood volume drawn from each donor was 2 to 3 ml. Study results and limitations: Those with IBD had lower TCRbeta diversity (inverse Simpson) than their healthy co-twins did.

Each CDR3 protein gets one entry in TCRdb, which reprocessed the 5' RACE reads and gives no DNA. The sample yields approximately 420,000 distinct CDR3 sequences, of which the top ten take up 2% to 3%. Germline CDR1 and CDR2: SGHTA and FQGNSA. The CDR3 sequence is 13 residues long. The chain has TRBV7-2 and TRBJ2-7; TCRdb indicates TRBD2, and absent DNA this call remains unverified. The sequenced sample consisted of blood. The TCR comes from a human donor with ulcerative colitis or Crohn's disease, or a healthy co-twin of an affected twin (not recorded which). The CDR3 sequence is CASSLLALGEQYF.